This TCR beta chain comes out of a study of control samples from healthy donors and cancer patients. Sequenced by immunoSEQ multiplex PCR; TCRdb stores in-frame clones only, minus some. The table records some 99,000 clones, roughly 89% of them present only once. Germline CDR1 SGHRS, CDR2 YFSETQ. Trimming stripped 6 bases from V and 1 base from J, with 14 bases between. The length of the CDR3 is 14 residues. The sequenced material came from blood. The chain couples TRBV5-1 to TRBJ2-7; no definite D call. This clonotype was sampled from a woman aged 45-60 years in good health. DNA for the CDR3: TGCGCCAGCAACATGGACCAAACTTCCTACGAGCAGTACTTC. Residues: CASNMDQTSYEQYF.